A single sample gave rise to the 13 T cell receptor beta chains below, sequenced in a study of T cell repertoires in ileal Crohn's disease. The method was immunoSEQ multiplex PCR; TCRdb's version includes in-frame clones alone and lacks a portion of them. The table shows about 16,000 clones, with 65% to 85% occurring only once. Sequenced: ileal tissue. The receptors originated from an adult with Crohn's disease.

This clone was counted a few times. This sequence joins TRBV5-1 and TRBJ1-1; D is undetermined. Germline V gene data show CDR1 as SGHRS and CDR2 as YFSETQ. V dropped 4 bases and J dropped 5 bases, with 15 bases sitting between them. This CDR3 contains 14 residues. In nucleotides, the CDR3 is TGCGCCAGCAGCCCCTCCGGGGAAGGGACTGAAGCTTTCTTT. Amino acid sequence: CASSPSGEGTEAFF.

The chain joins TRBV7-3 to TRBJ1-2; no clear D. The V gene's germline CDR1 is SGHTA and CDR2 FQGTGA. This CDR3 region has 13 residues. V lost 7 bases and J lost 0, with 9 bases in between. CDR3 in amino acids: CASTGRANYGYTF. The CDR3 bases are TGTGCCAGCACTGGGCGGGCTAACTATGGCTACACCTTC. Based on the CDR3 plus reference TRBV7-3 and TRBJ1-2, the full variable domain is GAGVSQTPSNKVTEKGKYVELRCDPISGHTALYWYRQSLGQGPEFLIYFQGTGAADDSGLPNDRFFAVRPEGSVSTLKIQRTERGDSAVYLCASTGRANYGYTFGSGTRLTVV.

This clone was seen only once. The chain is built from TRBV7-3 and TRBJ2-2, with D perhaps TRBD1 (5 bases). CDR3 length: 13 residues. V was pared by 5 bases and J by 4 bases, with 8 bases between. Germline assignment: CDR1 SGHTA and CDR2 FQGTGA. The chain's CDR3 is CASSPGFTGELFF. The CDR3 nucleotides are TGTGCCAGCAGCCCAGGGTTCACCGGGGAGCTGTTTTTT.

This clone appeared once. The chain carries TRBV2 and TRBJ1-2, with TRBD1 as a possible D gene (6 bases). The CDR3 has 15 amino acids. With 4 bases removed from V and 4 bases from J, the gap between germline ends came to 16 bases. Germline-derived CDR1 and CDR2 are SNHLY and FYNNEI. The CDR3 nucleotides read TGTGCCAGCAGTGTACAATGGGACACTCGCTATGGCTACACCTTC. Its translation: CASSVQWDTRYGYTF.

This clone was found once. The V and J genes are TRBV30 and TRBJ1-4; 7 bases fit TRBD1. Germline trimming cut 1 base from V and 10 bases from J; bases unmatched to any gene: 6. CDR1 and CDR2 (germline): GTSNPN, SVGIG (reference sequence). The CDR3 loop spans 13 amino acids. CDR3 DNA: TGTGCCTGGAGTGCGGCAGGGGGAACAAAACTGTTTTTT. It specifies CAWSAAGGTKLFF.

This clone was observed a few times. The CDR3: CAWSYRTTLGSYEQYF. CDR3 in DNA: TGTGCCTGGAGTTACAGAACGACATTAGGCTCCTACGAGCAGTACTTC. The rearrangement links TRBV30 to TRBJ2-7; D is ambiguous. V lost 2 bases and J 0 bases, leaving 17 bases between the germline ends. The CDR3 consists of 16 residues. Germline CDR1 is GTSNPN and CDR2 is SVGIG (reference sequence).

This chain joins TRBV30 and TRBJ2-1; D may be TRBD2 (6 bases). The CDR3 has 15 residues. CDR1 and CDR2 (germline): GTSNPN, SVGIG (reference sequence). Trimming took off 2 bases at V and 1 base at J, with 12 bases between the two ends. CDR3 protein: CAWSRSSVSYNEQFF. In nucleotides, the CDR3 is TGTGCCTGGAGTAGGTCTAGCGTTTCCTACAATGAGCAGTTCTTC.

For the CDR3, the DNA is TGTGCCAGTCAGCCCGGGACAGGGCCTAATCAGCCCCAGCATTTT. Protein: CASQPGTGPNQPQHF. The J gene is TRBJ1-5, the V gene TRBV19; 9 bases are a match to TRBD1. V lost 8 bases to trimming and J lost 4 bases; unmatched junction nucleotides: 9. The CDR3 is 15 amino acids. Germline CDR1 and CDR2: LNHDA and SQIVND (reference sequence).

This clone was observed once. The chain carries TRBV2 and TRBJ2-5; the match to TRBD2 covers 13 bases. The CDR3 sequence is 15 residues long. V lost 3 bases and J lost 4; bases outside the gene matches: 2. Germline CDR1 SNHLY, CDR2 FYNNEI. The CDR3: CASSDGLAGAETQYF. The CDR3 nucleotides read TGTGCCAGCAGTGACGGACTAGCGGGAGCAGAGACCCAGTACTTC. Full variable domain (remainder filled in from reference TRBV2 and TRBJ2-5): EPEVTQTPSHQVTQMGQEVILRCVPISNHLYFYWYRQILGQKVEFLVSFYNNEISEKSEIFDDQFSVERPDGSNFTLKIRSTKLEDSAMYFCASSDGLAGAETQYFGPGTRLLVL.

The table lists this clone with a few counts. The chain joins TRBV30 to TRBJ2-3; a possible D gene is TRBD2 (6 bases). The germline V gene has CDR1 GTSNPN and CDR2 SVGIG (reference sequence). V shed 0 bases and J shed 3 bases, with 7 bases lying between them. CDR3 length equals 13 residues. The CDR3 loop reads CAWSVGGTDTQYF. CDR3 DNA: TGTGCCTGGAGTGTAGGAGGGACAGATACGCAGTATTTT.

This clone occurred a few times. The chain combines TRBV6-1 with TRBJ2-1; TRBD2 agrees at 11 bases. Germline V CDR1 and CDR2: MNHNS, SASEGT. V lost 4 bases to trimming and J lost 8 bases; unmatched junction nucleotides: 7. The CDR3 is 15 residues long. The DNA for the CDR3 is TGTGCCAGCAGTGTACTAGCGGGAGAAAAGGATGAGCAGTTCTTC. Residues: CASSVLAGEKDEQFF.

The gene calls are TRBV5-4 and TRBJ2-7, with 7 bases fitting TRBD2. Germline V gene lookup returns CDR1 SGHNT and CDR2 YYREEE (reference sequence). The trim removed 0 bases at V and 5 bases at J, leaving 11 bases unmatched. The CDR3 consists of 16 residues. The CDR3 sequence: CASSLDGGGGVHEQYF. The CDR3 nucleotides are TGTGCCAGCAGCTTGGACGGTGGGGGGGGTGTGCACGAGCAGTACTTC.

A word on this clone: Compared with germline, one end of the junction differs, possibly owing to a read error. The chain is built from TRBV6-5 and TRBJ1-1; D may be TRBD1 (6 bases). Germline V lookup: CDR1 MNHEY, CDR2 SVGAGI. CDR3 size: 13 residues. The CDR3 DNA reads as TGTGCCAACAGTTACCCAGGGGACACTGAAGCTTTCTTT. Encoded protein: CANSYPGDTEAFF.